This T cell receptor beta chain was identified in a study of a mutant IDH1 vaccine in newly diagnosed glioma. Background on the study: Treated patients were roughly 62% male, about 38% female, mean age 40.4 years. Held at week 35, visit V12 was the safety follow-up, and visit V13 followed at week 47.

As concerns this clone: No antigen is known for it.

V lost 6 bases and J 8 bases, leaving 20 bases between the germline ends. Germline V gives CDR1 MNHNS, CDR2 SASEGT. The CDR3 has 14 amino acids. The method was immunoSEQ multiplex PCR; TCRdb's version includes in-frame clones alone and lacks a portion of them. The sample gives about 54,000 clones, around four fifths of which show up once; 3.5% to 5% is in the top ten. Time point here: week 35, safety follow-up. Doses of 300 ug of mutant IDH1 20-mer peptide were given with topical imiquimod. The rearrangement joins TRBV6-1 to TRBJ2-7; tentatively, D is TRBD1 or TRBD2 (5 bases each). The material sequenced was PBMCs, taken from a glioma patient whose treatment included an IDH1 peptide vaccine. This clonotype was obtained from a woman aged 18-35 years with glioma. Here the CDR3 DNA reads TGTGCCAGCAGGCTCTCCGGGACCCCGGTAAAGCAGTACTTC. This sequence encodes CASRLSGTPVKQYF.